This section outlines one T cell receptor beta chain sequence together with its context. Antigen unknown. The data originate from a study of cytomegalovirus exposure and HLA in healthy donors. The CDR3 runs 14 residues. Per the germline V gene, CDR1 is KGHSH and CDR2 is LQKENI. Trimming cost V 4 bases and J 2 bases; bases outside gene matches: 2. The PCR ran on 60 Vbeta and 13 Jbeta primers. Original methodology: An analysis performed later counted 60 million to 90 million unique TCR beta chains (roughly 10 million of them shared). Clones were sequenced by immunoSEQ multiplex PCR, and TCRdb holds only the in-frame ones, with some missing. V, J and clone size are those of that table, while D and trimming were read from the DNA. The sample lists 130,000 to 150,000 clones, roughly 76% occurring once. Findings of the study overall: According to an earlier analysis, most TCR beta V segments yielded productive rearrangements about 90% or about 30% of the time. Available immune exposure information was restricted to CMV serostatus only.

This sequence joins TRBV18 and TRBJ2-5, with 9 nucleotides matching TRBD2. The sequence was collected from a man aged 18 to 29 in good health and CMV-seronegative. Sequenced input: PBMCs. The chain's CDR3 is CASSRLAAQETQYF. Written as DNA, the CDR3 is TGTGCCAGCTCACGACTAGCGGCTCAAGAGACCCAGTACTTC.